The present T cell receptor beta chain was sequenced within a study of Ad26.COV2.S vaccination and SARS-CoV-2 variants (dated by TCRdb to 2020 to 2022). Study-level background: TCRbeta repertoire sequencing was used to assess the specificity and breadth of SARS-CoV-2-reactive T cell receptors after Ad26.COV2.S vaccination. The TCR-sequenced set comprised approximately 32 samples: around 20 Ad26.COV2.S vaccine recipients, 5 placebo recipients and 8 SARS-CoV-2 convalescent individuals. Study-wide conclusions, independent of this receptor: The authors noted that total T cell responses may have been underestimated by the TCR breadth and depth analyses. Higher spike-specific TCR breadth was observed in Ad26.COV2.S recipients than in placebo recipients (P = 0.0014). Vaccine and placebo recipients had comparable non-spike TCR breadth, which fits with the vaccine containing only spike. After vaccination, substantial breadth of spike-specific CD8+ and CD4+ T cell responses was reported.

Points on this clone: Its antigen is still unknown. Nothing much larger sits one base from this clone, and base qualities are not available.

The trim is 1 base for V and 2 bases for J, with a gap of 8 bases between the germline ends. The CDR1 and CDR2 encoded by the germline V gene are SGHRS and YFSETQ. The CDR3 has 14 amino acids, counting the end cysteine and phenylalanine. Only CDR3 DNA remains: 42 bases, in frame from the first base. Per the publication, the time point label means: individuals recovered from natural SARS-CoV-2 infection. TCRbeta CDR3 regions were sequenced with the immunoSEQ Assay. After extraction, genomic DNA underwent amplification by bias-controlled multiplex PCR, followed by high-throughput sequencing. The original pipeline was this. To quantify the absolute abundance of every unique TCRbeta CDR3 region, sequences were collapsed and filtered. Usable DNA was measured by amplifying reference genes present in all nucleated cells, and TCRbeta template counts were normalized to that usable DNA to estimate T cell fraction. Repertoire TCRs were annotated as SARS-CoV-2-specific by exact matching of V gene, CDR3 amino acid sequence and J gene to a known reactive TCR set. MIRA supplied the reference SARS-CoV-2 TCR set, which was filtered for enrichment in COVID-19-positive ImmuneCODE repertoires so that public or cross-reactive TCRs were removed. Based on the MIRA antigens, annotated TCRs were further analysed at the level of specific ORF or position within ORF. Depth was the summed frequency of annotated unique rearrangements, while breadth was defined as annotated unique rearrangements over total unique productive rearrangements. Two-sided Wilcoxon rank-sum tests were used to compare TCR breadth between groups. TCRdb provides this immuneACCESS table in a form limited to in-frame rearrangements. Some clones are lacking; in checked studies, under half of them reflect an unresolved V gene, and why the rest are absent is not known. D and trimming come from the DNA, and the V and J calls and clone size come from that table. This sample has some 350,000 clones in its table, and 90% to 95% of those were observed once. The top ten hold 3.9% of the sample.

This receptor was obtained from a human donor who had recovered from COVID-19. The chain is encoded by TRBV5-1 joined to TRBJ2-3; the D segment cannot be called with confidence. The material sequenced was peripheral blood, taken after recovery from COVID-19. The sequenced DNA is TGCGCCAGCAGCTTGTCAAGGTTCACAGATACGCAGTATTTT. It encodes CASSLSRFTDTQYF.